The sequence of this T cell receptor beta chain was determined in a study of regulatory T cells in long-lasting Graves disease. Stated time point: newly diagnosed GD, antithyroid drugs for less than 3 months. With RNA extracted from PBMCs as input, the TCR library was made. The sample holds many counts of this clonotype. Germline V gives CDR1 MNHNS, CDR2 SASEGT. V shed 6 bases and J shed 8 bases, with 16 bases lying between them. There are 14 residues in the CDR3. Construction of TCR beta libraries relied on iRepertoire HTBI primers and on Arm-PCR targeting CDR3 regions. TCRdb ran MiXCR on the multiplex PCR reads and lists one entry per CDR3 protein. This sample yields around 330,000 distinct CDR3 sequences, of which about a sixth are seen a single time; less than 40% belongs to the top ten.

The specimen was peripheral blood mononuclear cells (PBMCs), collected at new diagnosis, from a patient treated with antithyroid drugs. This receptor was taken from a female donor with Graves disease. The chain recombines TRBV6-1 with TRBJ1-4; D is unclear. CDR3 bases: TGTGCCAGCAGATCCCACCAGATCGCCGAAAAACTGTTTTTT. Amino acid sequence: CASRSHQIAEKLFF.